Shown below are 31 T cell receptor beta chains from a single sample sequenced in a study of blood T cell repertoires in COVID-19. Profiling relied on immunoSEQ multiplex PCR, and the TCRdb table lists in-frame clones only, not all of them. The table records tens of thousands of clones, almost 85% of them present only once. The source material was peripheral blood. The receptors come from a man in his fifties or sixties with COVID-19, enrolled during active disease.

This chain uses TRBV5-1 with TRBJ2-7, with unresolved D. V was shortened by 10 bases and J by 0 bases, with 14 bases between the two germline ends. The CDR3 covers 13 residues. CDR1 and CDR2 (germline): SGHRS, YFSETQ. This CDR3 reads CASIALSSYEQYF. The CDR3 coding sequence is TGCGCCTCCATTGCACTGAGCTCCTACGAGCAGTACTTC.

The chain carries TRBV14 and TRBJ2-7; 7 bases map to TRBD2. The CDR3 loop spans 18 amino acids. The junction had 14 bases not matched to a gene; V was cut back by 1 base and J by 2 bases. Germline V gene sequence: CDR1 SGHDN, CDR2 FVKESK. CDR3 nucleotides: TGTGCCAGCAGCCAAGGTTTCGCGCGGGAGAACCCCCCCTACGAGCAGTACTTC. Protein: CASSQGFARENPPYEQYF. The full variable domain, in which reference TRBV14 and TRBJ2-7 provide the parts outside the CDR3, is EAGVTQFPSHSVIEKGQTVTLRCDPISGHDNLYWYRRVMGKEIKFLLHFVKESKQDESGMPNNRFLAERTGGTYSTLKVQPAELEDSGVYFCASSQGFARENPPYEQYFGPGTRLTVT.

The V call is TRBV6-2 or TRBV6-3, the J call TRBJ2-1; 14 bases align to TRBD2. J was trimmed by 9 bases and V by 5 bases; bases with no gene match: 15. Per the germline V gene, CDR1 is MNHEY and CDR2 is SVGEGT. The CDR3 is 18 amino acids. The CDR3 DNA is TGTGCCAGCAGTCGGGAACTAAGGGGACTAGCGGGAGTTATTGAGCAGTTCTTC. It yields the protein CASSRELRGLAGVIEQFF.

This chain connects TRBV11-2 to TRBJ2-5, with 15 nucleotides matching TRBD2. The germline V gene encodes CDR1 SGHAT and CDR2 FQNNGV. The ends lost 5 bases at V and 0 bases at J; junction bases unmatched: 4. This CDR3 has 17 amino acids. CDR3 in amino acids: CASSHGTSGRYQETQYF. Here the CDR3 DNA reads TGTGCCAGCAGCCATGGGACTAGCGGGAGGTACCAAGAGACCCAGTACTTC. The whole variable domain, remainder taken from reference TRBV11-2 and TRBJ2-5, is EAGVAQSPRYKIIEKRQSVAFWCNPISGHATLYWYQQILGQGPKLLIQFQNNGVVDDSQLPKDRFSAERLKGVDSTLKIQPAKLEDSAVYLCASSHGTSGRYQETQYFGPGTRLLVL.

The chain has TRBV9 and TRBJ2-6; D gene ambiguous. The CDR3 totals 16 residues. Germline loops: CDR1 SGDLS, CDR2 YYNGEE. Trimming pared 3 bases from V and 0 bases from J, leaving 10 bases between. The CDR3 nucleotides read TGTGCCAGCAGCGCCACAGTAACCTCTGGGGCCAACGTCCTGACTTTC. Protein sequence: CASSATVTSGANVLTF.

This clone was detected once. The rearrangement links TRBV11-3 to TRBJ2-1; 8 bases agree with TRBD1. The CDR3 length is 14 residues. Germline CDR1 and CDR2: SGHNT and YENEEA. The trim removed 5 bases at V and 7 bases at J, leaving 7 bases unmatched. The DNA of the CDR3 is TGTGCCAGCAGCCATCTCAGGGGGCAAAATGAGCAGTTCTTC. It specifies CASSHLRGQNEQFF.

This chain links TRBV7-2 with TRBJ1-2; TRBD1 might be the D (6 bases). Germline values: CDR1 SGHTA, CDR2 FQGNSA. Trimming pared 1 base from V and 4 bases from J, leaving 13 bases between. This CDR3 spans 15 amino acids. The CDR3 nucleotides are TGTGCCAGCAGCTTAGTGAGTGGGGGCAGCTATGGCTACACCTTC. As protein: CASSLVSGGSYGYTF.

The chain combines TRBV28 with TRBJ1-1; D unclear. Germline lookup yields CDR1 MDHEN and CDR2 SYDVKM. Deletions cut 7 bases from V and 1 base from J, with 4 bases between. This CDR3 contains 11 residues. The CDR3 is CASNRNTEAFF. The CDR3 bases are TGTGCCAGCAATAGGAACACTGAAGCTTTCTTT.

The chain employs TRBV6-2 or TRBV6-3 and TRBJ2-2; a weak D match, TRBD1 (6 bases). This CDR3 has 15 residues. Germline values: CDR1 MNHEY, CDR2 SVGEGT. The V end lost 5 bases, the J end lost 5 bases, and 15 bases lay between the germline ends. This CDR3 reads CASSNRVRRTGELFF. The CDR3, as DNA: TGTGCCAGCAGTAACAGGGTGAGGCGGACCGGGGAGCTGTTTTTT.

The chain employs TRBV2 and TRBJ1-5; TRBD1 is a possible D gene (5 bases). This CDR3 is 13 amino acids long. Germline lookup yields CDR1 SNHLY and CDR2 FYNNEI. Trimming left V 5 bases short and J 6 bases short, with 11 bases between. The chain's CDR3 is CASSYPGGQPQHF. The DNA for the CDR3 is TGTGCCAGCAGTTACCCGGGGGGTCAGCCCCAGCATTTT.

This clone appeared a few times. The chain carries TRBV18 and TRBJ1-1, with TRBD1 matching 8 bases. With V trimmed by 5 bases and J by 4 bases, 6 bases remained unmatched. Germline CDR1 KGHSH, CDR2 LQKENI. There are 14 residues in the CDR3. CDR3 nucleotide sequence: TGTGCCAGCTCATCTACCACAGGGGGCACTGAAGCTTTCTTT. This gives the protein CASSSTTGGTEAFF.

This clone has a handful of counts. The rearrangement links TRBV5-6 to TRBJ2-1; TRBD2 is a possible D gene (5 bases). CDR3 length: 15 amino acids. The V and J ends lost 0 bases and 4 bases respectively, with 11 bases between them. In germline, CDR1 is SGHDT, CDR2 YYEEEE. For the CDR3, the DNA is TGTGCCAGCAGCTTGGGGCTAGCCATATACAATGAGCAGTTCTTC. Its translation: CASSLGLAIYNEQFF.

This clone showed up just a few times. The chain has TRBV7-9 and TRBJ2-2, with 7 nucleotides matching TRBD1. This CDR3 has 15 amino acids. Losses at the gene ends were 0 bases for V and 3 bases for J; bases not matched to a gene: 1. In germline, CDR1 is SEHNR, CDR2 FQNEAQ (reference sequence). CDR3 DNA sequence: TGTGCCAGCAGCTTAGCAGGGGGCTACACCGGGGAGCTGTTTTTT. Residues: CASSLAGGYTGELFF.

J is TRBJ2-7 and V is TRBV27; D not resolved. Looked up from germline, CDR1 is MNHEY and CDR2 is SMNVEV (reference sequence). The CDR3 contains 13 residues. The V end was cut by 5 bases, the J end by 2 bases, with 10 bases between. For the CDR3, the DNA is TGTGCCAGCAGTAAACCGGGTCCCTACGAGCAGTACTTC. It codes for CASSKPGPYEQYF.

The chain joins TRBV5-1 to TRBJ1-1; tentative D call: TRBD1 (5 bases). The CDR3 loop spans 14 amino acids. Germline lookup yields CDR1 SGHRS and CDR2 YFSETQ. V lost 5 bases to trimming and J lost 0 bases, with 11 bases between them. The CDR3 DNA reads TGCGCCAGCAGTGGTACAGGTCTGAACACTGAAGCTTTCTTT. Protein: CASSGTGLNTEAFF.

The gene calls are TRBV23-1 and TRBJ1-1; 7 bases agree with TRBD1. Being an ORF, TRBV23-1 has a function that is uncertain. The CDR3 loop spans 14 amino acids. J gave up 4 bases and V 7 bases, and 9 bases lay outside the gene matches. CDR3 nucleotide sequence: TGCGCCAGCATCGCAGGGACAGTGAGCACTGAAGCTTTCTTT. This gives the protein CASIAGTVSTEAFF.

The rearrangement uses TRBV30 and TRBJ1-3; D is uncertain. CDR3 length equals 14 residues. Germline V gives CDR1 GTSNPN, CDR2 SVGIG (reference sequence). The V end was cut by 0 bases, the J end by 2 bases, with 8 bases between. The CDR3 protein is CAWSVGTAGNTIYF. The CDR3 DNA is TGTGCCTGGAGTGTTGGTACAGCTGGAAACACCATATATTTT. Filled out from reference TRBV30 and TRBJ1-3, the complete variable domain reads SQTIHQWPATLVQPVGSPLSLECTVEGTSNPNLYWYRQAAGRGLQLLFYSVGIGQISSEVPQNLSASRPQDRQFILSSKKLLLSDSGFYLCAWSVGTAGNTIYFGEGSWLTVV.

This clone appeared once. This CDR3 is CASSLAGGTDNQPQHF. In DNA, the CDR3 is TGTGCCAGCAGCTTAGCTGGGGGGACAGACAATCAGCCCCAGCATTTT. V gene TRBV7-8 combines with J gene TRBJ1-5; TRBD1 agrees at 7 bases. The CDR3 runs to 16 residues. CDR1 and CDR2 (germline): SGHVS, FQNEAQ. V shed 0 bases and J 3 bases; nucleotides not matched to a gene: 5.

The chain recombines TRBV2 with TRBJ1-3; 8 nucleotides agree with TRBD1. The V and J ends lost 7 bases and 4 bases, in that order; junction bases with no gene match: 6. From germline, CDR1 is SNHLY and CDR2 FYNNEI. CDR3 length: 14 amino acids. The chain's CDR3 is CASNRQGQGNTIYF. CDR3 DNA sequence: TGTGCCAGCAATAGACAGGGGCAAGGAAACACCATATATTTT.

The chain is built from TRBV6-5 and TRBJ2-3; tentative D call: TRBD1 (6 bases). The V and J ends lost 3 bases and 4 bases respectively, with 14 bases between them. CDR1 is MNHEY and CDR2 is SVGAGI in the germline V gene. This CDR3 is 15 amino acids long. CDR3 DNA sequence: TGTGCCAGCAGTTATTACCTAGGGACACCAGATACGCAGTATTTT. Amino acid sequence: CASSYYLGTPDTQYF.

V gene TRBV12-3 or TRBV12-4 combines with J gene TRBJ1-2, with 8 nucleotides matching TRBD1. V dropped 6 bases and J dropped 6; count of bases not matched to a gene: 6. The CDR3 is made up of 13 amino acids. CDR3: CASRPGQADGYTF. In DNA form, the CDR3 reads TGTGCCAGCAGACCGGGACAGGCGGATGGCTACACCTTC.

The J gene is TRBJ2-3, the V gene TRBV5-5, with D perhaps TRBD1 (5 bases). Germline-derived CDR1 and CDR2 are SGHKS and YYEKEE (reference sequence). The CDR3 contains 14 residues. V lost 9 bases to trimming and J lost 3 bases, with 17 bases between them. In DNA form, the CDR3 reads TGTGCCACCGCAGGAAGGGGTAGGACAGATACGCAGTATTTT. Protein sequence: CATAGRGRTDTQYF.

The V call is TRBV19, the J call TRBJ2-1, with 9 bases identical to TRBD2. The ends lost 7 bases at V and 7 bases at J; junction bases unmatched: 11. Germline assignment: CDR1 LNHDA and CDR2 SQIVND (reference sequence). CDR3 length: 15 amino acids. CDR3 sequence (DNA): TGTGCCAGTACTAAGTCAGCGGGAGGACCTAATGAGCAGTTCTTC. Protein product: CASTKSAGGPNEQFF.

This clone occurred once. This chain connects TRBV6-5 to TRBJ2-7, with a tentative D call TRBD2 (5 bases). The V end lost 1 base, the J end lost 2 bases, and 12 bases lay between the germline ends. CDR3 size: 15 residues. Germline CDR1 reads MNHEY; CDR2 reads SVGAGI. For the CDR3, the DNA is TGTGCCAGCAGTTACTATCTGGGAGATGCCTACGAGCAGTACTTC. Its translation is CASSYYLGDAYEQYF.

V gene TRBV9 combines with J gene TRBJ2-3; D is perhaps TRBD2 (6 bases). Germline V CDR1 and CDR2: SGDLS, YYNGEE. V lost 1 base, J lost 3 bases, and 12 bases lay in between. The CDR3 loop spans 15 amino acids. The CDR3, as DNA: TGTGCCAGCAGCGTATCCGGGGGACTGACAGATACGCAGTATTTT. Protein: CASSVSGGLTDTQYF. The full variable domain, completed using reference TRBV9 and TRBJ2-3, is DSGVTQTPKHLITATGQRVTLRCSPRSGDLSVYWYQQSLDQGLQFLIQYYNGEERAKGNILERFSAQQFPDLHSELNLSSLELGDSALYFCASSVSGGLTDTQYFGPGTRLTVL.

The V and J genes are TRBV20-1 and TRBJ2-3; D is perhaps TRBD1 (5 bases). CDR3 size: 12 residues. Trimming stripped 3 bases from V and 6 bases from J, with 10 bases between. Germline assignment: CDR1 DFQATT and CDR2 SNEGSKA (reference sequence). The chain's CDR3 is CSASQGQDTQYF. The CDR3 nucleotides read TGCAGTGCTAGTCAGGGTCAGGATACGCAGTATTTT.

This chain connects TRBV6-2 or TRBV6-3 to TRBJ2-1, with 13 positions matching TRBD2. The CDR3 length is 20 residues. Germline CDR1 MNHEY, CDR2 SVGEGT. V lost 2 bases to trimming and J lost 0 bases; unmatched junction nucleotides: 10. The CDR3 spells CASSYALAGGMKSSYNEQFF. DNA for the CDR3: TGTGCCAGCAGTTACGCACTAGCGGGAGGGATGAAAAGCTCCTACAATGAGCAGTTCTTC.

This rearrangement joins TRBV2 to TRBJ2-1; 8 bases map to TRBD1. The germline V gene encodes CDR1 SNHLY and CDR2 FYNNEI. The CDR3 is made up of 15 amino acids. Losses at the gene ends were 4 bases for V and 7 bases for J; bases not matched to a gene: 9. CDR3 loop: CASSVPGGSGNEQFF. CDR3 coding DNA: TGTGCCAGCAGTGTCCCAGGGGGCTCCGGGAATGAGCAGTTCTTC. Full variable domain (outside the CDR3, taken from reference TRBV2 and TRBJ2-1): EPEVTQTPSHQVTQMGQEVILRCVPISNHLYFYWYRQILGQKVEFLVSFYNNEISEKSEIFDDQFSVERPDGSNFTLKIRSTKLEDSAMYFCASSVPGGSGNEQFFGPGTRLTVL.

The CDR3 DNA follows: TGTGCCAGCAGCCGCCAAAGACTAGCGGGATCATACAATGAGCAGTTCTTC. Protein: CASSRQRLAGSYNEQFF. This chain joins TRBV4-2 and TRBJ2-1; 11 bases fit TRBD2. J gave up 4 bases and V 4 bases, and 9 bases lay outside the gene matches. CDR1 is LGHNA and CDR2 is YNFKEQ in the germline V gene. This CDR3 is built from 17 residues.

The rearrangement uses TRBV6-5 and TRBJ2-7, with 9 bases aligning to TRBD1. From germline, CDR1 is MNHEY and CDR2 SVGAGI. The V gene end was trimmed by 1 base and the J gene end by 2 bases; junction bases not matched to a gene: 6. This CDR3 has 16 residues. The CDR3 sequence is CASSYFPGQGAYEQYF. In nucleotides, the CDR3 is TGTGCCAGCAGTTACTTCCCGGGACAGGGTGCCTACGAGCAGTACTTC.

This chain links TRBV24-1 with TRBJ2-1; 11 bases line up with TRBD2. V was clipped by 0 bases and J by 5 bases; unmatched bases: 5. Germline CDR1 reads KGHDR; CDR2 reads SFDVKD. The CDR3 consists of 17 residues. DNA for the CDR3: TGTGCCACCAGTGATTTGGGGACTAGCGGCCGTGACAATGAGCAGTTCTTC. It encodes CATSDLGTSGRDNEQFF.